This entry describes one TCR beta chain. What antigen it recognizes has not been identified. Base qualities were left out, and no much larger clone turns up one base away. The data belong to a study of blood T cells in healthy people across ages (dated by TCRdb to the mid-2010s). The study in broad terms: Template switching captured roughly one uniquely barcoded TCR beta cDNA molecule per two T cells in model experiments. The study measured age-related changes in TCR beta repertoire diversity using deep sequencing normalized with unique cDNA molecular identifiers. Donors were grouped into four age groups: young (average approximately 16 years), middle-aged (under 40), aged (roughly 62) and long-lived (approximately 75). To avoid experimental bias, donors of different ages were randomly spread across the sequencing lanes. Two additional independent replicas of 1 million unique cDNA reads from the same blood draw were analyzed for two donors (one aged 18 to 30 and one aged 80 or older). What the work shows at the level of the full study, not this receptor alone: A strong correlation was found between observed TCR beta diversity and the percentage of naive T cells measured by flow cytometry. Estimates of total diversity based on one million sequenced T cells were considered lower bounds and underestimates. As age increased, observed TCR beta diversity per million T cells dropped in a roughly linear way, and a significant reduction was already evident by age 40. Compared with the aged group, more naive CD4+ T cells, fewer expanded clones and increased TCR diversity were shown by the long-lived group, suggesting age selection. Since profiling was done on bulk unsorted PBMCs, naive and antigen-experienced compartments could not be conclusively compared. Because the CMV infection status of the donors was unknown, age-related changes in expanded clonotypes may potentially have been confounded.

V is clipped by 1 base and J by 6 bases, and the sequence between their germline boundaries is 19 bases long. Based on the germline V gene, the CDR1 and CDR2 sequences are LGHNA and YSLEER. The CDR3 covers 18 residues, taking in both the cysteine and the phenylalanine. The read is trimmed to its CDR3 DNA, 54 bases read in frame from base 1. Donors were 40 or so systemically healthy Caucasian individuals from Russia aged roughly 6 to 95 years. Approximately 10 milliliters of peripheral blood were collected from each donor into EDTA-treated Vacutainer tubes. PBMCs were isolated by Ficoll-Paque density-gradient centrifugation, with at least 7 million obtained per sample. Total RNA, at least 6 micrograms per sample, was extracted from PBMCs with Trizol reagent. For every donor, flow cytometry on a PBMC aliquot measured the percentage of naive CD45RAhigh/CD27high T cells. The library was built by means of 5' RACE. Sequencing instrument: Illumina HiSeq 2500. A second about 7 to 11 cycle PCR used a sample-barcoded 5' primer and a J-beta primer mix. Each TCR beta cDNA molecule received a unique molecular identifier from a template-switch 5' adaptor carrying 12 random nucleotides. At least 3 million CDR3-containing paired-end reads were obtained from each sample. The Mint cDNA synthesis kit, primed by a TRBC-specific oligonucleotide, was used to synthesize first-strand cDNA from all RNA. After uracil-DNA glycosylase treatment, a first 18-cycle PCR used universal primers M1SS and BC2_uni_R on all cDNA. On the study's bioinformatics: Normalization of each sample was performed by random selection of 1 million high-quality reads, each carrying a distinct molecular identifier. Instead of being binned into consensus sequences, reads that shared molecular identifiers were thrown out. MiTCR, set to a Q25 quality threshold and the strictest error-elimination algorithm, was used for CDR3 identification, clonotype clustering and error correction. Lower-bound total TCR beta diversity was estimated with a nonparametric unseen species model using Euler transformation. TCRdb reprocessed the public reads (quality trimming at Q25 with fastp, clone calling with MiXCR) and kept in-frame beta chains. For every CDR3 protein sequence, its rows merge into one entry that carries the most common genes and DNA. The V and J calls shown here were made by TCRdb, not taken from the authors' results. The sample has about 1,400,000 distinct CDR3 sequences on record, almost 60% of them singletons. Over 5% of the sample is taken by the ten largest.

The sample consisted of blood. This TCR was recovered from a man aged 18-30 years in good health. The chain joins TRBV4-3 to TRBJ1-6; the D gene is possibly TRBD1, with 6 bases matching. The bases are TGCGCCAGCAGCCAAGGAGCGCTAGTCGGACAGACTAATTCACCCCTCCACTTT. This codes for CASSQGALVGQTNSPLHF.